This T cell receptor beta chain appears in the sequencing data of a study of blood T cell repertoires in COVID-19. Study information: T cells, B-cell-depleted T cells, or PBMCs supplied cDNA or gDNA.

In the original workflow: It was from reference gene primer amplification that nucleated cell counts were estimated. Using immunoSEQ multiplex PCR, the repertoire was profiled, and TCRdb retains in-frame clones only, with some absent. Clone size and V and J calls were adopted from that table, with D and trimming inferred from the DNA. The repertoire holds under 300,000 clones, with roughly 91% as singletons. Participants were aged 18 to 89 years from more than 20 US areas. Clinical history reported by participants formed the basis on which cohorts were assigned. This clone was picked up one time. This clonotype was obtained from a middle-aged woman with acute COVID-19. What was sequenced was PBMCs or T cells enriched from blood (not recorded which).

CDR3 in amino acids: CASGGLGGTGELFF. The CDR3 DNA reads TGTGCCAGCGGGGGACTGGGCGGGACCGGGGAGCTGTTTTTT. The chain joins TRBV2 to TRBJ2-2; possibly TRBD2 for D (6 bases). The CDR3 consists of 14 residues. Germline CDR1 and CDR2: SNHLY and FYNNEI. V was cut by 8 bases and J by 5 bases, with 15 bases left in between.